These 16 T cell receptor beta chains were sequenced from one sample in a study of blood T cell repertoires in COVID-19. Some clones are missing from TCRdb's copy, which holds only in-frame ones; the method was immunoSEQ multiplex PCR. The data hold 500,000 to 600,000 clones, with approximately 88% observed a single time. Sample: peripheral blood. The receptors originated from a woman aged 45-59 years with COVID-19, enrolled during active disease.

This CDR3 is CASSYTGTHFDNEQFF. The CDR3 DNA follows: TGTGCCAGCAGTTACACCGGGACTCATTTCGACAATGAGCAGTTCTTC. The chain couples TRBV7-3 to TRBJ2-1; possibly TRBD2 for D (6 bases). CDR1 and CDR2 (germline): SGHTA, FQGTGA. The CDR3 is made up of 16 amino acids. The V end lost 6 bases, the J end lost 5 bases, and 20 bases lay between the germline ends.

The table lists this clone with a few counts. CDR3 sequence: CASSLAAGAVKYEQYF. Here the CDR3 DNA reads TGTGCCAGCAGCTTGGCGGCAGGGGCTGTTAAATACGAGCAGTACTTC. The chain recombines TRBV5-6 with TRBJ2-7, with D perhaps matching TRBD1 (6 bases). V lost 0 bases, J lost 4 bases, and 17 bases lay in between. The CDR3 is 16 amino acids. The V gene's germline CDR1 is SGHDT and CDR2 YYEEEE.

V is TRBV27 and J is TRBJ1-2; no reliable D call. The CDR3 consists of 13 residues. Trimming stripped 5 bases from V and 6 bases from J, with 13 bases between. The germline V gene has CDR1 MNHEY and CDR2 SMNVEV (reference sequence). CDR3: CASSPPARDGYTF. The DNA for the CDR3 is TGTGCCAGCAGTCCCCCCGCCCGGGATGGCTACACCTTC.

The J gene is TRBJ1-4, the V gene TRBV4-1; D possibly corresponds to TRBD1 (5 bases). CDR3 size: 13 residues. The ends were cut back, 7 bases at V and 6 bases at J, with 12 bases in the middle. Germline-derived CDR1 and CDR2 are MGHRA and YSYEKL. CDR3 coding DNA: TGCGCCAGCAACCTACCGGGGGATGAAAAACTGTTTTTT. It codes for CASNLPGDEKLFF.

The CDR3 region has the DNA TGTGCCAGCAGTTCAGGGGGGAAAGAGACCCAGTACTTC. Its protein product is CASSSGGKETQYF. The rearrangement uses TRBV27 and TRBJ2-5, with a possible D match to TRBD1 (7 bases). The CDR3 extends over 13 amino acids. Trimming cost V 4 bases and J 3 bases, with 9 bases left between them. The germline gives CDR1 MNHEY, CDR2 SMNVEV (reference sequence).

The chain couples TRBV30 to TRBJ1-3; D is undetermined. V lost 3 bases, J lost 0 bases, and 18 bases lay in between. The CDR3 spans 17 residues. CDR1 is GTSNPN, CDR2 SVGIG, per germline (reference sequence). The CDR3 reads CAWSLLSRALSGNTIYF. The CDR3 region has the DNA TGTGCCTGGAGCCTACTTTCGAGGGCGCTCTCTGGAAACACCATATATTTT. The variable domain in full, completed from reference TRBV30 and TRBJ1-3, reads SQTIHQWPATLVQPVGSPLSLECTVEGTSNPNLYWYRQAAGRGLQLLFYSVGIGQISSEVPQNLSASRPQDRQFILSSKKLLLSDSGFYLCAWSLLSRALSGNTIYFGEGSWLTVV.

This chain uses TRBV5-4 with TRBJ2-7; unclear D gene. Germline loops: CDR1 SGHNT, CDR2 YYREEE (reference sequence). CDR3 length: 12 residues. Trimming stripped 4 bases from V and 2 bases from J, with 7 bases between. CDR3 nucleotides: TGTGCCAGCAGCGACACAGCCTACGAGCAGTACTTC. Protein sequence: CASSDTAYEQYF.

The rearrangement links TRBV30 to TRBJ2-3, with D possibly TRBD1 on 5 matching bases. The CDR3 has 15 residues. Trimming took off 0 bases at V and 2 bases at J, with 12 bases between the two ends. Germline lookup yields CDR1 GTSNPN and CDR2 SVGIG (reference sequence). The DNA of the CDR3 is TGTGCCTGGAGTGTACTGGGGCAGATCACAGATACGCAGTATTTT. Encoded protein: CAWSVLGQITDTQYF.

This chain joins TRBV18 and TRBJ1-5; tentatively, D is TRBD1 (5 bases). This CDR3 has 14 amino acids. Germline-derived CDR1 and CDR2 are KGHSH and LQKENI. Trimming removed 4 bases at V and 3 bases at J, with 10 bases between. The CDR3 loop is CASSQGQANQPQHF. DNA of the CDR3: TGTGCCAGCTCACAGGGGCAGGCCAATCAGCCCCAGCATTTT.

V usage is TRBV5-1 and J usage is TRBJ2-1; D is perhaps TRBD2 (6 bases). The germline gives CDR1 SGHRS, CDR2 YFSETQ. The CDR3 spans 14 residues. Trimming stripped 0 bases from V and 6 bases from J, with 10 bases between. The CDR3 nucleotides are TGCGCCAGCAGCTTGGGAACTAGCATCAATGAGCAGTTCTTC. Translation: CASSLGTSINEQFF.

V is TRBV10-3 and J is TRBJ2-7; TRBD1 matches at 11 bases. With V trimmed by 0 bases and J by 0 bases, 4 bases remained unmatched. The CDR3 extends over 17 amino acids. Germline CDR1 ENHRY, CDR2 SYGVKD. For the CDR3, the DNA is TGTGCCATCAGTGAGTCATGGGGGACAGGGGGCTCCTACGAGCAGTACTTC. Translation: CAISESWGTGGSYEQYF.

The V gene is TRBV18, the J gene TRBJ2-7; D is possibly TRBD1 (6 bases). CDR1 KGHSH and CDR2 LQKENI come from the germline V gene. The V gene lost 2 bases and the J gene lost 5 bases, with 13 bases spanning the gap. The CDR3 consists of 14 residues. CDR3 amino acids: CASSPREGDNEQYF. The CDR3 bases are TGTGCCAGCTCACCAAGAGAAGGGGACAACGAGCAGTACTTC.

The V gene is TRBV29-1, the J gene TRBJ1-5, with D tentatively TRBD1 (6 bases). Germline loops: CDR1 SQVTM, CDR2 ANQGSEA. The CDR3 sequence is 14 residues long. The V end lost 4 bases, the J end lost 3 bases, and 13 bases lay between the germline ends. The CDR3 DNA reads TGCAGCGTTGTGGGGGCAGGGGCCAATCAGCCCCAGCATTTT. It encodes CSVVGAGANQPQHF.

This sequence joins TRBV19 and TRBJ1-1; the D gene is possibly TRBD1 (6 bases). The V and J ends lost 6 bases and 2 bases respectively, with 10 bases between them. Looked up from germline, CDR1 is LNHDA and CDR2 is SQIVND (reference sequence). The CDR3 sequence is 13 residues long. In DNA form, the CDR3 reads TGTGCCAGTAGGCTACAGGGAAACACTGAAGCTTTCTTT. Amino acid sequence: CASRLQGNTEAFF.

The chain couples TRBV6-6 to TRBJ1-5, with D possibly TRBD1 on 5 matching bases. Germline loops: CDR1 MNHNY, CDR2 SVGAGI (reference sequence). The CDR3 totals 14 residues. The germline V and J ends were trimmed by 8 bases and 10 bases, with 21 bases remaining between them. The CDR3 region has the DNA TGTGCCAGCCGGGGGGGTGCTGAATCGCGCCCCCAGCATTTT. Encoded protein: CASRGGAESRPQHF.

In nucleotides, the CDR3 is TGTGCCAGCAGTCGATCGACCGGGAATTCACCCCTCCACTTT. This codes for CASSRSTGNSPLHF. The rearrangement joins TRBV2 to TRBJ1-6; no definite D call. V was trimmed by 5 bases and J by 7 bases, leaving 12 bases between them. Per germline, CDR1 SNHLY and CDR2 FYNNEI. This CDR3 is built from 14 residues.